Detailed here is one TCR beta chain. The target antigen is unknown. This sample's treatment: roughly 10-day PBMC culture with coronavirus spike peptide pools or control peptides (ViraFEST assay). These CD4+ T cells came from roughly 11-day cultures by negative selection. These data come from a study of vaccination and CD4 T cells after COVID-19. The overall study: Researchers treated control cultures with a CEFX pool, an HIV-1 Nef pool, or no peptide.

CDR1 is SGHDT, CDR2 YYEEEE, per germline. The V gene end was trimmed by 4 bases and the J gene end by 5 bases; junction bases not matched to a gene: 7. The CDR3 extends over 14 amino acids. Scientists ran DNA taken from cultured CD4+ T cells through the Oncomine TCR Beta short-read assay for sequencing. TCRdb passed the PCR reads through MiXCR, listing each CDR3 protein once. Of approximately 13,000 distinct CDR3 sequences in the sample, around 50% were seen once. Sample: CD4+ T cells from blood, cultured in vitro. This receptor was obtained from a human donor who had recovered from COVID-19. The chain recombines TRBV5-6 with TRBJ2-5; TRBD2 matches at 8 bases. CDR3 region: CASSPLGLVETQYF. CDR3 bases: TGTGCCAGCAGCCCGCTGGGACTAGTGGAGACCCAGTACTTC.